One and the same sample provided the 29 T cell receptor beta chains below, sequenced in a study of cytomegalovirus exposure and HLA in healthy donors (dated by TCRdb to the late 2010s). Libraries were built with the immunoSEQ multiplex PCR assay. For the multiplex PCR, a mixture combining 60 forward primers for TCR Vbeta segments and 13 reverse primers for TCR Jbeta segments was used. This immuneACCESS table, as held by TCRdb, lists in-frame sequences with V and J called but not all clones. Of the missing ones, under half trace to an unresolved V gene in checked studies; the others have no known cause. This sample gives 150,000 to 200,000 clones in total; about 68% of them show up just once. The ten most abundant clones make up approximately 2.3% of the sample. Sequencing used PBMCs. Receptors originate from a female donor in good health and CMV-seronegative.

Points on this clone: At one boundary the junction diverges from the germline segment, which might be a read error. The V and J genes are TRBV7-7 and TRBJ2-1; tentatively, D is TRBD1 (6 bases). The CDR3 length is 15 residues. Per germline, CDR1 SSHAT and CDR2 FNYEAQ (reference sequence). The CDR3 is CASSRGHDSYNEQFF. Written as DNA, the CDR3 is TGTGCTAGCAGCCGGGGACACGACTCCTACAATGAGCAGTTCTTC.

This sequence joins TRBV7-2 and TRBJ1-4; D unresolved. CDR3 length: 15 residues. CDR1 SGHTA and CDR2 FQGNSA come from the germline V gene. Trimming took 5 bases from V and 0 from J, leaving 10 bases between them. The CDR3 DNA sequence: TGTGCCAGCAGCCAGTATCAACCAACTAATGAAAAACTGTTTTTT. This encodes CASSQYQPTNEKLFF.

The chain combines TRBV6-6 with TRBJ2-7; the match to TRBD2 covers 9 bases. CDR1 and CDR2 (germline): MNHNY, SVGAGI (reference sequence). V was pared by 5 bases and J by 4 bases, with 9 bases of the junction left unmatched. CDR3 length equals 15 residues. The CDR3 spells CASSASGTSPYEQYF. The CDR3 nucleotides read TGTGCCAGCAGTGCCTCCGGGACTAGCCCATACGAGCAGTACTTC.

This clone has a handful of counts. The chain recombines TRBV13 with TRBJ1-2; D ambiguous. This CDR3 has 13 residues. Germline loops: CDR1 PRHDT, CDR2 FYEKMQ (reference sequence). The V and J ends lost 2 bases and 4 bases respectively, with 8 bases between them. CDR3 sequence (DNA): TGTGCCAGCAGCTTATCCGGTGGCTATGGCTACACCTTC. Translating it yields CASSLSGGYGYTF.

The rearrangement links TRBV2 to TRBJ1-4; D is ambiguous. The V gene's germline CDR1 is SNHLY and CDR2 FYNNEI. This CDR3 is 14 amino acids long. V lost 3 bases, J lost 1 base, and 6 bases lay in between. Here the CDR3 DNA reads TGTGCCAGCAGTGACGGGTTAACTAATGAAAAACTGTTTTTT. Protein: CASSDGLTNEKLFF.

The CDR3 bases are TGTGCCAGCAGCCAAGATCAGGCTAGCGGGGGTGAAACGCAGTATTTT. This sequence encodes CASSQDQASGGETQYF. The gene calls are TRBV5-4 and TRBJ2-3; 10 nucleotides match TRBD2. CDR3 length: 16 amino acids. With 4 bases clipped from V and 9 bases from J, the junction kept 14 bases outside the gene matches. Germline loops: CDR1 SGHNT, CDR2 YYREEE (reference sequence).

V usage is TRBV30 and J usage is TRBJ2-2, with 8 bases that match TRBD2. Per germline, CDR1 GTSNPN and CDR2 SVGIG (reference sequence). Trimming cost V 2 bases and J 4 bases; bases outside gene matches: 3. The CDR3 loop spans 14 amino acids. CDR3 protein: CAWSPSGLTGELFF. The CDR3 nucleotides are TGTGCCTGGAGTCCTAGCGGGCTCACCGGGGAGCTGTTTTTT.

Comments on this clone: An end of the junction does not agree with germline; a read error may underlie this. The rearrangement uses TRBV4-3 and TRBJ2-5; D call uncertain. The CDR3 is made up of 15 amino acids. Germline V gene data show CDR1 as LGHNA and CDR2 as YSLEER. CDR3 loop: CASSQDTALAETRYF. The CDR3 DNA reads as TGCGCCAGCAGCCAAGATACAGCTCTGGCAGAGACCCGGTACTTC.

The chain uses TRBV7-9 and TRBJ1-5; D remains unclear. This CDR3 region has 13 residues. From germline, CDR1 is SEHNR and CDR2 FQNEAQ (reference sequence). The ends were cut back, 1 base at V and 6 bases at J, with 7 bases in the middle. The CDR3: CASSLGEAQPQHF. The CDR3 DNA reads as TGTGCCAGCAGCTTAGGGGAGGCTCAGCCCCAGCATTTT.

The chain couples TRBV9 to TRBJ1-1, with a possible D match to TRBD1 (5 bases). The germline V and J ends were trimmed by 4 bases and 0 bases, with 19 bases remaining between them. Per the germline V gene, CDR1 is SGDLS and CDR2 is YYNGEE. The CDR3 is 17 amino acids. CDR3 sequence: CASSPQGGFPMNTEAFF. The CDR3 DNA reads as TGTGCCAGCAGCCCCCAGGGAGGGTTCCCCATGAACACTGAAGCTTTCTTT.

The V call is TRBV18, the J call TRBJ2-3; TRBD2 matches at 10 bases. The CDR3 consists of 18 residues. The V gene end was trimmed by 3 bases and the J gene end by 0 bases; junction bases not matched to a gene: 9. The germline CDR1 and CDR2 sequences are KGHSH and LQKENI. DNA of the CDR3: TGTGCCAGCTCACCCCAGCGGGGGGGTCGGGCTAGCACAGATACGCAGTATTTT. This sequence encodes CASSPQRGGRASTDTQYF.

This clone was found once. The genes are TRBV2 and TRBJ2-7, with TRBD2 identical over 9 bases. V lost 0 bases to trimming and J lost 4 bases; unmatched junction nucleotides: 4. This CDR3 comprises 15 residues. Germline V gives CDR1 SNHLY, CDR2 FYNNEI. The CDR3, as DNA: TGTGCCAGCAGTGAAGCTGCGGGGGGGCCATACGAGCAGTACTTC. Its translation: CASSEAAGGPYEQYF.

A word on this clone: Different DNA sequences within this sample yield the same CDR3. J is TRBJ2-7 and V is TRBV7-9; TRBD2 agrees at 7 bases. This CDR3 spans 13 amino acids. Trimming at V came to 2 bases and at J to 3 bases, leaving 1 base not matched to a gene. Germline-derived CDR1 and CDR2 are SEHNR and FQNEAQ (reference sequence). CDR3 nucleotides: TGTGCCAGCAGCTTATCGGGGGGCTACGAGCAGTACTTC. Translation gives CASSLSGGYEQYF.

The chain links TRBV7-3 to TRBJ2-1; 9 bases fit TRBD2. V shed 3 bases, J shed 3 bases, and the junction held 6 bases outside the gene matches. The V gene's germline CDR1 is SGHTA and CDR2 FQGTGA. The CDR3 totals 16 residues. The CDR3 DNA reads TGTGCCAGCAGCTTTACGCATAGCGGGAGCTACAATGAGCAGTTCTTC. It specifies CASSFTHSGSYNEQFF.

The J gene is TRBJ2-1, the V gene TRBV25-1; the match to TRBD2 covers 11 bases. Germline CDR1 and CDR2: MGHDK and SYGVNS. Trimming cost V 2 bases and J 9 bases; bases outside gene matches: 12. The CDR3 has 17 residues. The CDR3: CASSEARLAGRPGEQFF. The CDR3 nucleotides read TGTGCCAGCAGTGAAGCGAGACTAGCGGGGCGGCCGGGTGAGCAGTTCTTC.

The V call is TRBV2, the J call TRBJ2-5, with D tentatively TRBD1 (6 bases). The DNA end is a closer match to TRBJ2-7, so the J assignment may be wrong. The V gene's germline CDR1 is SNHLY and CDR2 FYNNEI. The CDR3 sequence is 14 residues long. This chain's CDR3 is CASSGTAGSYEQYF. The CDR3 nucleotides are TGTGCCAGCAGTGGGACAGCTGGATCCTACGAGCAGTACTTC.

In its sample, this clone ranks as medium-sized. The rearrangement links TRBV28 to TRBJ1-5; D is possibly TRBD1 (5 bases). Germline-derived CDR1 and CDR2 are MDHEN and SYDVKM. Trimming pared 3 bases from V and 0 bases from J, leaving 21 bases between. The CDR3 totals 19 residues. The CDR3 spells CASSFSSTQGAYSNQPQHF. CDR3 DNA: TGTGCCAGCAGTTTCTCTTCAACTCAAGGGGCCTATAGCAATCAGCCCCAGCATTTT.

The chain links TRBV7-2 to TRBJ2-7; 9 bases agree with TRBD1. Germline V lookup: CDR1 SGHTA, CDR2 FQGNSA. J was trimmed by 2 bases and V by 5 bases; bases with no gene match: 4. The CDR3 has 14 amino acids. For the CDR3, the DNA is TGTGCCAGCAGCAGCCGGGACAGGGCCTACGAGCAGTACTTC. Translating it yields CASSSRDRAYEQYF. Full variable domain (missing parts from reference TRBV7-2 and TRBJ2-7): GAGVSQSPSNKVTEKGKDVELRCDPISGHTALYWYRQSLGQGLEFLIYFQGNSAPDKSGLPSDRFSAERTGGSVSTLTIQRTQQEDSAVYLCASSSRDRAYEQYFGPGTRLTVT.

This chain links TRBV7-9 with TRBJ1-4, with 8 nucleotides matching TRBD1. Trimming took 5 bases from V and 3 from J; bases not matched to a gene: 5. From germline, CDR1 is SEHNR and CDR2 FQNEAQ (reference sequence). The CDR3 is 15 residues long. CDR3 in DNA: TGTGCCAGCAGCGGACGACAGGGGCCTAATGAAAAACTGTTTTTT. Translating it yields CASSGRQGPNEKLFF.

This clone was seen a single time. The gene calls are TRBV30 and TRBJ1-1, with D possibly matching TRBD1 (6 bases). Germline V gene sequence: CDR1 GTSNPN, CDR2 SVGIG (reference sequence). V lost 0 bases to trimming and J lost 4 bases, with 9 bases between them. This CDR3 is 13 amino acids long. The CDR3 loop reads CAWSVGGGTEAFF. The CDR3 nucleotides are TGTGCCTGGAGTGTAGGGGGGGGCACTGAAGCTTTCTTT. Based on the CDR3 plus reference TRBV30 and TRBJ1-1, the full variable domain is SQTIHQWPATLVQPVGSPLSLECTVEGTSNPNLYWYRQAAGRGLQLLFYSVGIGQISSEVPQNLSASRPQDRQFILSSKKLLLSDSGFYLCAWSVGGGTEAFFGQGTRLTVV.

CDR3 protein: CASSLPQGVAYEQYF. The CDR3 coding sequence is TGTGCCAGCAGCTTACCACAGGGGGTGGCCTACGAGCAGTACTTC. The chain uses TRBV9 and TRBJ2-7; 8 nucleotides agree with TRBD1. Germline CDR1 is SGDLS and CDR2 is YYNGEE. The CDR3 consists of 15 residues. V gave up 4 bases and J gave up 2 bases; unmatched junction bases: 8.

The chain carries TRBV12-5 and TRBJ1-1; D possibly corresponds to TRBD1 (6 bases). Per germline, CDR1 LGHNT and CDR2 FRNRAP. This CDR3 spans 15 amino acids. The ends were cut back, 4 bases at V and 8 bases at J, with 20 bases in the middle. The CDR3 DNA reads TGTGCTAGTGGTTCCCCCCCACAGGGCAATAACGAAGCTTTCTTT. This translates into CASGSPPQGNNEAFF.

The chain uses TRBV18 and TRBJ2-5, with D maybe TRBD1 (5 bases). V was cut by 2 bases and J by 1 base, with 8 bases left in between. The germline V gene has CDR1 KGHSH and CDR2 LQKENI. The CDR3 is made up of 14 amino acids. This CDR3 is CASSPKGLQETQYF. CDR3 DNA sequence: TGTGCCAGCTCACCAAAGGGGCTCCAAGAGACCCAGTACTTC.

The chain couples TRBV11-3 to TRBJ2-5; TRBD1 agrees at 9 bases. This CDR3 is 15 amino acids long. V shed 0 bases, J shed 5 bases, and the junction held 4 bases outside the gene matches. From germline, CDR1 is SGHNT and CDR2 YENEEA. This CDR3 is CASSLEGQGVETQYF. The CDR3 DNA sequence: TGTGCCAGCAGCTTAGAGGGACAGGGAGTGGAGACCCAGTACTTC. The full variable domain, completed using reference TRBV11-3 and TRBJ2-5, is EAGVVQSPRYKIIEKKQPVAFWCNPISGHNTLYWYLQNLGQGPELLIRYENEEAVDDSQLPKDRFSAERLKGVDSTLKIQPAELGDSAVYLCASSLEGQGVETQYFGPGTRLLVL.

CDR3 nucleotide sequence: TGTGCCAGCAGTTTAAATAGCGGCAATGAGCAGTTCTTC. Translating it yields CASSLNSGNEQFF. V and J are TRBV28 and TRBJ2-1; weak D call: TRBD2 (6 bases). This CDR3 has 13 residues. Trimming took off 2 bases at V and 6 bases at J, with 8 bases between the two ends. Germline V gene data show CDR1 as MDHEN and CDR2 as SYDVKM.

The CDR3 DNA sequence: TGTGCCACTCACCGGGTGGCCTACGAGCAGTACTTC. Translation gives CATHRVAYEQYF. The chain carries TRBV28 and TRBJ2-7, with unresolved D. V was clipped by 10 bases and J by 2 bases, with 12 bases between them. The CDR3 is 12 amino acids. Germline CDR1 MDHEN, CDR2 SYDVKM.

The chain combines TRBV5-4 with TRBJ2-5, with 8 bases fitting TRBD1. The V segment lost 3 bases and the J segment 5 bases; nucleotides outside the gene matches: 3. The CDR3 loop spans 13 amino acids. Germline CDR1 SGHNT, CDR2 YYREEE (reference sequence). The CDR3 nucleotides are TGTGCCAGCAGCTCAAACAGGGGGGAGACCCAGTACTTC. It is translated as CASSSNRGETQYF.

The V and J genes are TRBV15 and TRBJ1-4; unclear D gene. Germline V gene sequence: CDR1 LNHNV, CDR2 YYDKDF (reference sequence). V dropped 6 bases and J dropped 8 bases, with 13 bases sitting between them. This CDR3 has 13 amino acids. Here the CDR3 reads CATSLNSWEKLFF. CDR3 in DNA: TGTGCCACCAGTCTTAACAGTTGGGAAAAACTGTTTTTT.

The chain combines TRBV4-1 with TRBJ2-7; 12 positions agree with TRBD1. Germline assignment: CDR1 MGHRA and CDR2 YSYEKL. Unmatched junction bases numbered 5, after V lost 1 base and J lost 7 bases. This CDR3 spans 15 amino acids. CDR3 coding DNA: TGCGCCAGCAGCCAAGCCGGGACAGGGGGCAGGGAGCAGTACTTC. Encoded protein: CASSQAGTGGREQYF.